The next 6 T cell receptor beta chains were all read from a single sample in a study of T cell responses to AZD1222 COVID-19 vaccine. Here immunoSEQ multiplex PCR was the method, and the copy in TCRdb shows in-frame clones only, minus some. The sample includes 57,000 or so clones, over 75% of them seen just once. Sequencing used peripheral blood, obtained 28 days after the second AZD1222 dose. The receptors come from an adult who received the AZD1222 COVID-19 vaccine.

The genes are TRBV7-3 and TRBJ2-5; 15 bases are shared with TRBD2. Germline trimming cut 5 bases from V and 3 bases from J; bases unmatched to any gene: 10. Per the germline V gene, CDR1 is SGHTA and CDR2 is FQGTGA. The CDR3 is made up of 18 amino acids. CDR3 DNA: TGTGCCAGCAGCCCAGGCCCGGGACTAGCGGGAGGAGAAGAGACCCAGTACTTC. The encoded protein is CASSPGPGLAGGEETQYF.

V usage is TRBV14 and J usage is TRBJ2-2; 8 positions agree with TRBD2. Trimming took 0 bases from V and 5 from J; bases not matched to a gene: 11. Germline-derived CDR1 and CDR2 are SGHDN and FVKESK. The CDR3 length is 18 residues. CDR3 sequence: CASSQDFSGTSRTGELFF. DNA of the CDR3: TGTGCCAGCAGCCAAGATTTTTCCGGGACTAGTCGGACCGGGGAGCTGTTTTTT.

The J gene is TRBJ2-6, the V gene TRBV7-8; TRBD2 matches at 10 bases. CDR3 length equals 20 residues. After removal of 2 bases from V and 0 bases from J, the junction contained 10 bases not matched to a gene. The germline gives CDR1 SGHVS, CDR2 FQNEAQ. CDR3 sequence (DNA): TGTGCCAGCAGCTTACGACCTAGACTAGCGGGTAGCTCTGGGGCCAACGTCCTGACTTTC. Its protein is CASSLRPRLAGSSGANVLTF.

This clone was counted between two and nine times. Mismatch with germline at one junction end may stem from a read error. The CDR3 spells CASSPSTGNTIYF. The CDR3 DNA reads as TGTGCCAGCAGCCCCTCTACTGGGAACACCATATATTTT. This chain joins TRBV11-2 and TRBJ1-3; D remains ambiguous. From germline, CDR1 is SGHAT and CDR2 FQNNGV. The CDR3 has 13 residues.

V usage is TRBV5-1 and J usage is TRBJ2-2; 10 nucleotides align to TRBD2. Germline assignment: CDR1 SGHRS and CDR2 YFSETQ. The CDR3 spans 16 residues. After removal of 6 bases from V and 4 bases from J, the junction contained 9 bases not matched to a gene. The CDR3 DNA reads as TGCGCCAGCACCCCAAGCGGGAGGGCCGCCACCGGGGAGCTGTTTTTT. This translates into CASTPSGRAATGELFF. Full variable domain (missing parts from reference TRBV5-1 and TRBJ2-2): KAGVTQTPRYLIKTRGQQVTLSCSPISGHRSVSWYQQTPGQGLQFLFEYFSETQRNKGNFPGRFSGRQFSNSRSEMNVSTLELGDSALYLCASTPSGRAATGELFFGEGSRLTVL.

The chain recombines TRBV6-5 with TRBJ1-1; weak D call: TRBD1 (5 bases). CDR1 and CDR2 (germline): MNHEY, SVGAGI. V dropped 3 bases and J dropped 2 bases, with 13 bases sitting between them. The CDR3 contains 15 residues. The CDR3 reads CASSYLGGTNTEAFF. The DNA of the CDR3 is TGTGCCAGCAGTTATCTGGGGGGGACCAACACTGAAGCTTTCTTT.